A single sample gave rise to the 13 T cell receptor beta chains below, sequenced in a study of shared clonotypes between healthy human individuals. Assay used: immunoSEQ multiplex PCR; TCRdb lists only in-frame clones, some missing. The sample gives 2 million to 3 million clones, roughly 93% of which show up once; 0.36% is in the top ten. Sequencing was done on a sample of naive CD4+ T cells from PBMCs. The sample's subset: CD45RA+ positively selected. The receptors were gathered from a man aged 18 to 29 in good health. Some clones in this sample may be carry-over from other donors' samples.

The chain joins TRBV19 to TRBJ1-5; D is ambiguous. Trimming shortened V by 3 bases and J by 11 bases, and 8 bases separated the two germline ends. This CDR3 contains 11 residues. Germline V gene sequence: CDR1 LNHDA, CDR2 SQIVND (reference sequence). The chain's CDR3 is CASSIWGAQHF. The CDR3 coding sequence is TGTGCCAGTAGTATCTGGGGAGCCCAGCATTTT.

The V and J genes are TRBV6-5 and TRBJ2-5; 10 bases match TRBD2. From germline, CDR1 is MNHEY and CDR2 SVGAGI. The CDR3 contains 15 residues. V shed 5 bases, J shed 5 bases, and the junction held 8 bases outside the gene matches. The CDR3, as DNA: TGTGCCAGCAGTCCAGCGGGAGGGCCTAAGGAGACCCAGTACTTC. This sequence encodes CASSPAGGPKETQYF.

The CDR3: CASSQQQIYGYTF. The CDR3 bases are TGTGCCAGCAGCCAGCAGCAAATCTATGGCTACACCTTC. J is TRBJ1-2 and V is TRBV2; D not certain. V was pared by 6 bases and J by 4 bases, with 12 bases between. The CDR3 loop spans 13 amino acids. Germline V gives CDR1 SNHLY, CDR2 FYNNEI.

Remarks on this clone: Other DNA sequences in the same sample also yield this CDR3. The chain employs TRBV6-1 and TRBJ2-7; D is possibly TRBD2 (7 bases). CDR3 size: 13 residues. V lost 6 bases to trimming and J lost 0 bases, with 9 bases between them. Germline lookup yields CDR1 MNHNS and CDR2 SASEGT. This chain's CDR3 is CASRRGGSYEQYF. CDR3 bases: TGTGCCAGCAGAAGGGGGGGCTCCTACGAGCAGTACTTC.

The chain uses TRBV6-1 and TRBJ2-3; D unresolved. The CDR3 length is 14 residues. The V gene's germline CDR1 is MNHNS and CDR2 SASEGT. V shed 7 bases and J shed 4 bases, with 15 bases lying between them. The CDR3 coding sequence is TGTGCCAGCAAATCGAGAGGTTACGCAGATACGCAGTATTTT. Amino acid sequence: CASKSRGYADTQYF.

This rearrangement joins TRBV12-5 to TRBJ2-7; D uncertain. Trimming took off 0 bases at V and 5 bases at J, with 20 bases between the two ends. This CDR3 has 17 residues. Germline V gene data show CDR1 as LGHNT and CDR2 as FRNRAP. CDR3 sequence (DNA): TGTGCTAGTGGTTTGGTCCCACCCTGGGCGGCCCCTCACGAGCAGTACTTC. It codes for CASGLVPPWAAPHEQYF.

The chain recombines TRBV11-2 with TRBJ2-7; tentative D call: TRBD2 (6 bases). V gave up 4 bases and J gave up 0 bases, with 16 bases separating them. Germline values: CDR1 SGHAT, CDR2 FQNNGV. CDR3 length: 16 residues. In nucleotides, the CDR3 is TGTGCCAGCAGCTGGGCGGGCGCGGGGATCTCCTACGAGCAGTACTTC. Translating it yields CASSWAGAGISYEQYF. Full variable domain (remainder filled in from reference TRBV11-2 and TRBJ2-7): EAGVAQSPRYKIIEKRQSVAFWCNPISGHATLYWYQQILGQGPKLLIQFQNNGVVDDSQLPKDRFSAERLKGVDSTLKIQPAKLEDSAVYLCASSWAGAGISYEQYFGPGTRLTVT.

The rearrangement uses TRBV7-2 and TRBJ2-5, with D perhaps assigned TRBD1 or TRBD2 (6 bases each). CDR3 length equals 15 residues. Deletions cut 3 bases from V and 4 bases from J, with 15 bases between. The V gene's germline CDR1 is SGHTA and CDR2 FQGNSA. CDR3: CASSFQGGRRETQYF. The DNA for the CDR3 is TGTGCCAGCAGCTTCCAAGGGGGGCGAAGAGAGACCCAGTACTTC.

The rearrangement joins TRBV4-1 to TRBJ1-2; tentatively, D is TRBD1 (5 bases). Germline CDR1 reads MGHRA; CDR2 reads YSYEKL. The CDR3 is 14 amino acids. V lost 4 bases to trimming and J lost 7 bases, with 16 bases between them. The CDR3: CASSRGGLGFGYTF. DNA of the CDR3: TGCGCCAGCAGCCGGGGGGGGTTGGGCTTTGGCTACACCTTC.

J is TRBJ2-1 and V is TRBV10-3; D may be TRBD1 (5 bases). Trimming took 3 bases from V and 2 from J, leaving 11 bases between them. CDR1 and CDR2 (germline): ENHRY, SYGVKD. The CDR3 totals 15 residues. CDR3 sequence (DNA): TGTGCCATCAGTGATGGGGCAGGGACCTACAATGAGCAGTTCTTC. It codes for CAISDGAGTYNEQFF.

The chain carries TRBV2 and TRBJ2-5, with 7 bases fitting TRBD2. CDR3 length equals 14 residues. CDR1 SNHLY and CDR2 FYNNEI come from the germline V gene. Trimming took 6 bases from V and 5 from J; bases not matched to a gene: 9. CDR3 residues: CASSASLRGETQYF. CDR3 coding DNA: TGTGCCAGCAGCGCGAGTCTGCGGGGGGAGACCCAGTACTTC.

This chain uses TRBV19 with TRBJ1-2, with D possibly being TRBD1 (5 bases). Looked up from germline, CDR1 is LNHDA and CDR2 is SQIVND (reference sequence). The CDR3 totals 14 residues. Between the trimmed V and J ends, which lost 4 bases and 8 bases, there was a span of 17 bases. Here the CDR3 DNA reads TGTGCCAGTAGTACTCTACCCCAGGGCGTCGGCTACACCTTC. Translating it yields CASSTLPQGVGYTF.

This chain connects TRBV5-4 to TRBJ2-7; TRBD2 matches at 8 bases. Per germline, CDR1 SGHNT and CDR2 YYREEE (reference sequence). V dropped 2 bases and J dropped 4; count of bases not matched to a gene: 8. The length of the CDR3 is 15 residues. CDR3 sequence reads: CASSFSAGAYYEQYF. Written as DNA, the CDR3 is TGTGCCAGCAGCTTTTCAGCGGGAGCGTATTACGAGCAGTACTTC.